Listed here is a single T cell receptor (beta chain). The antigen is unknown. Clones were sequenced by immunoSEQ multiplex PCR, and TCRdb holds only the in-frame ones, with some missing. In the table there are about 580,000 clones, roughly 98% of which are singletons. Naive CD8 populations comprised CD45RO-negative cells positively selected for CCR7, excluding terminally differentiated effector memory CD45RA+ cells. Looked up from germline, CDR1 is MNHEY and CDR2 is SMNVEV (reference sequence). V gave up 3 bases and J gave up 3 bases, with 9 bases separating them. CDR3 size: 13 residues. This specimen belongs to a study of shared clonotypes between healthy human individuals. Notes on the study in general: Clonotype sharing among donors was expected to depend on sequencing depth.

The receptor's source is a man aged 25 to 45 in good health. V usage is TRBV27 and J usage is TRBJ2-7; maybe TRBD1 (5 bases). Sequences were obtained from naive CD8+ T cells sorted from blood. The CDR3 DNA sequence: TGTGCCAGCAGTTTGACAGTTTTCTACGAGCAGTACTTC. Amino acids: CASSLTVFYEQYF.